This T cell receptor (beta chain) emerged from a study of metastatic and nonmetastatic thyroid tumors. TCRdb used MiXCR to call clones anew from the PCR reads. The profile shows 12,000 or so clones, roughly 30% of them singletons. This clone was found a few times. A read error may account for a junction end that differs from germline. Thyroid surgery took place with no prior treatment in any patient. Germline CDR1 and CDR2: SNHLY and FYNNEI. CDR3 length equals 14 residues. This rearrangement joins TRBV2 to TRBJ1-2; no clear D gene. What was sequenced was adjacent normal tissue. The receptor was derived from a male donor with papillary thyroid cancer or a benign thyroid nodule (not recorded which). Some clones in this sample may be carry-over from other donors' samples. Written as DNA, the CDR3 is TGTGCCAGCAGCACGATAGGGCCCAACTATGGATACACCTTC. Amino acids: CASSTIGPNYGYTF.